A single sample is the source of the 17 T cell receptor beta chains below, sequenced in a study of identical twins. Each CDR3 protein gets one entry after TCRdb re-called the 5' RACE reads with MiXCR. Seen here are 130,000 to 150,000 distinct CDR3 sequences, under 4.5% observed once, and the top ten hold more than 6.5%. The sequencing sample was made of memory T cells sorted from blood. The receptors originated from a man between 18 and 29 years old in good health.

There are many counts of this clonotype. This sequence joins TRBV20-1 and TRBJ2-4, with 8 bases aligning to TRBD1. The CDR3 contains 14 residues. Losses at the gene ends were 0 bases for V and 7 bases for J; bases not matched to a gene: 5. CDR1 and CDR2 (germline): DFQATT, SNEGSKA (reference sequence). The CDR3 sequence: CSARDRQGANIQYF. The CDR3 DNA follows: TGCAGTGCTAGAGATCGGCAGGGGGCGAACATTCAGTACTTC.

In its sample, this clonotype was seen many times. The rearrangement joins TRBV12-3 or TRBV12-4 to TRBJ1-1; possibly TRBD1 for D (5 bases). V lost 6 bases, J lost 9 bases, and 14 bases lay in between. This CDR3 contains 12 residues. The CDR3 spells CASRTRQNKAFF. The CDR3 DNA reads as TGTGCCAGCAGGACAAGACAGAATAAAGCTTTCTTT.

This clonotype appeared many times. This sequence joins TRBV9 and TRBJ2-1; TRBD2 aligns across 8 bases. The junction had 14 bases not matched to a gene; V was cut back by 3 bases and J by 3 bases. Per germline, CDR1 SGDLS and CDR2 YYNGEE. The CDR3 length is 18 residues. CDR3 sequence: CASSAPRTSGSNYNEQFF. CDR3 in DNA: TGTGCCAGCAGCGCCCCCAGAACCAGCGGGAGTAACTACAATGAGCAGTTCTTC.

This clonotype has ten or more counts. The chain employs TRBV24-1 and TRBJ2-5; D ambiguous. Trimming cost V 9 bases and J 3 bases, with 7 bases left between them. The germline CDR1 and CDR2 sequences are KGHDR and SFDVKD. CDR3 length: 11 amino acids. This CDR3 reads CATGREETQYF. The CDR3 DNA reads TGTGCCACCGGCCGGGAAGAGACCCAGTACTTC.

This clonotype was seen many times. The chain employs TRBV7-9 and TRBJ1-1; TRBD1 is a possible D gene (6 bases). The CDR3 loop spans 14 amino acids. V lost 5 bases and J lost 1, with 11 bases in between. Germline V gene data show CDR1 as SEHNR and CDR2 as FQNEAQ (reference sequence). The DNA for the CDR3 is TGTGCCAGCAGCCCGGGACAAGCGAACACTGAAGCTTTCTTT. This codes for CASSPGQANTEAFF.

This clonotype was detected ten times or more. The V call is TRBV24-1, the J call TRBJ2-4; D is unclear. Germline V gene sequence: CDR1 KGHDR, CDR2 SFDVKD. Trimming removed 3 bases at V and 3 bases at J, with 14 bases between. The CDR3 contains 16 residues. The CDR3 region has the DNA TGTGCCACCAGTGATACAAGGGCAGGAGACAAAAACATTCAGTACTTC. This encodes CATSDTRAGDKNIQYF.

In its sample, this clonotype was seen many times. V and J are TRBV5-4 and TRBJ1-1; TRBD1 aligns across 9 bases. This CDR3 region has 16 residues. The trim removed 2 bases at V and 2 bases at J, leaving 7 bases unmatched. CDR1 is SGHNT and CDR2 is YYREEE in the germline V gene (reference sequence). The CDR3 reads CASSLKTGGDNTEAFF. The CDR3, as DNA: TGTGCCAGCAGCTTAAAGACAGGGGGGGATAACACTGAAGCTTTCTTT.

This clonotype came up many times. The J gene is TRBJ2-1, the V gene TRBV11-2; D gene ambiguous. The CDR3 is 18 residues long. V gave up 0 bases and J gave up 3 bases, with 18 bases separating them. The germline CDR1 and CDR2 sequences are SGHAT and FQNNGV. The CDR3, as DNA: TGTGCCAGCAGCTTAGATGGGTTCGCAGCGATCCGCTACAATGAGCAGTTCTTC. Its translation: CASSLDGFAAIRYNEQFF.

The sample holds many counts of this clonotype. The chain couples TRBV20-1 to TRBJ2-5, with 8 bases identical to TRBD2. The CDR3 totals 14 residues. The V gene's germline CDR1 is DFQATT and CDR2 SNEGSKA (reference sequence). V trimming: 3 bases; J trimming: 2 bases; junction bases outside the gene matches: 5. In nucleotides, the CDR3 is TGCAGTGCTAGTTTAGCGGGGATACAAGAGACCCAGTACTTC. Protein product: CSASLAGIQETQYF.

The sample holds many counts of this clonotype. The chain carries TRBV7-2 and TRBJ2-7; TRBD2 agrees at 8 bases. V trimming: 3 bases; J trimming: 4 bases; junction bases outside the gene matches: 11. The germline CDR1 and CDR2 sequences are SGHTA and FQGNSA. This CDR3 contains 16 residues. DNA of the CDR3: TGTGCCAGCAGCTTGGCGGGACTAGTACCATCTTACGAGCAGTACTTC. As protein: CASSLAGLVPSYEQYF.

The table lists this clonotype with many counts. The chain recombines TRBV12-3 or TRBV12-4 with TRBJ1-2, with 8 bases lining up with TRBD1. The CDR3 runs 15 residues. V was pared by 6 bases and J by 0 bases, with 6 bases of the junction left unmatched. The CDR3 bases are TGTGCCAGCAGCACCACAGGGGGGTCTAACTATGGCTACACCTTC. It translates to CASSTTGGSNYGYTF.

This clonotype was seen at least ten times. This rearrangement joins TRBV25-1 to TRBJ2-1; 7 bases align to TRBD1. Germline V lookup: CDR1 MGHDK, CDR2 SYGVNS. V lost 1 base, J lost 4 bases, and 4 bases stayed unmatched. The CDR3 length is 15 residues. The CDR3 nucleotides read TGTGCCAGCAGTGAATCGGGACAGTCATACAATGAGCAGTTCTTC. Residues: CASSESGQSYNEQFF.

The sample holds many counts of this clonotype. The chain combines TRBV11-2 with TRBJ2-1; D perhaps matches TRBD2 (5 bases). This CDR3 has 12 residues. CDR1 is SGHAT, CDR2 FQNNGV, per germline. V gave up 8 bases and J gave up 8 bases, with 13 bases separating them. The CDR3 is CASGTSFYEQFF. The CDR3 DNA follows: TGTGCCAGCGGAACTAGTTTCTATGAGCAGTTCTTC.

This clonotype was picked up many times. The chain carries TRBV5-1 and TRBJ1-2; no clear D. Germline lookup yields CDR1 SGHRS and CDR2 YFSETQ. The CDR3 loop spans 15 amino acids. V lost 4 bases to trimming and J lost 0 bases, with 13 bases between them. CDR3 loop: CASSPERIPNYGYTF. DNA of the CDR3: TGCGCCAGCAGCCCGGAACGGATACCTAACTATGGCTACACCTTC.

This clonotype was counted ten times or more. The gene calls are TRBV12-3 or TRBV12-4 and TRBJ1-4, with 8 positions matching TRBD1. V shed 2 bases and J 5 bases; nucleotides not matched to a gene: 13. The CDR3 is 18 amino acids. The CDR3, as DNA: TGTGCCAGCAGTTTAAGTGCAGGGGCGGGACAGGAAAATGAAAAACTGTTTTTT. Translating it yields CASSLSAGAGQENEKLFF.

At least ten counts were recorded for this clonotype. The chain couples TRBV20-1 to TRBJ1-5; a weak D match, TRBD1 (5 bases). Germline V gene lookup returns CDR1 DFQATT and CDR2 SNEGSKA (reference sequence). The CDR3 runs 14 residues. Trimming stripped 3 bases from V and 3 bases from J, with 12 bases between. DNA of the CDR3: TGCAGTGCTAGTAACAGGAGGGCCAATCAGCCCCAGCATTTT. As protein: CSASNRRANQPQHF.

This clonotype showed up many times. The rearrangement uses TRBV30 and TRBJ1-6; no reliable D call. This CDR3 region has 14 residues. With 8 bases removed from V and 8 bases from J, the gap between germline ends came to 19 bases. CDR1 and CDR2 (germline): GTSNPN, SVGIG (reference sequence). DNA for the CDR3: TGTGCCCGCTCTGGACGGAATTCCGATTCACCCCTCCACTTT. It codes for CARSGRNSDSPLHF.